This T cell receptor (beta chain) was documented in a study of graft-versus-host responses after intestinal transplantation (dated by TCRdb to the early 2020s). Regarding the study in general: The transplants that recipients got were multivisceral, liver-intestinal, or isolated intestinal. To identify alloreactive clones, pre-transplant mixed lymphocyte reaction products were sequenced and then compared with unstimulated pre-transplant donor and recipient T cells. The cohort enrolled approximately 24 intestinal transplant recipients, one of whom was a retransplant, and a few patients without pretransplant specimens were excluded. Samples from three later patients were sequenced in-house on an Illumina MiSeq with MiXCR processing rather than by the commercial service. Anti-thymocyte globulin induction was given to all recipients, followed by maintenance tacrolimus and steroids for 3 to 4 years. A peak of at least 4% donor T cells among recipient peripheral blood mononuclear cells was the definition used for donor T cell macrochimerism. After intestinal transplantation, graft-versus-host and host-versus-graft alloreactive T cell clones in the graft, circulation and bone marrow were tracked using bulk TCR-beta CDR3 sequencing.

In the germline V gene, CDR1 corresponds to SQVTM and CDR2 to ANQGSEA. V is reduced by 1 base and J by 4 bases, leaving a spacing of 10 bases between them. Inclusive of the bounding cysteine and phenylalanine, the CDR3 is 13 residues long. The only DNA kept is the CDR3, 39 bases in frame from the first base. Findings and caveats that apply to the study as a whole: Conclusions were limited by the relatively low number and heterogeneity of intestinal transplant patients. Early after transplant, peak levels of circulating GvH clones were associated with declines in HvG clones. GvH clones were found in recipient bone marrow, and some of the GvH clones appeared earlier in ileal mucosa or blood, which is consistent with an intestinal mucosal origin. High GvH to HvG T cell clonal ratios were observed in the allografts of patients with donor T cell macrochimerism.

The receptor library was made with the immunoSEQ multiplex PCR assay. For most patients, genomic DNA was isolated with the Qiagen DNeasy Blood and Tissue Kit and shipped frozen to Adaptive Biotechnologies for TCR sequencing. Adaptive Biotechnologies carried out high-throughput TCR-beta CDR3 sequencing of genomic DNA for most patients. The study's own analysis went as follows. TCR sequencing data were retrieved from Adaptive's ImmunoSEQ software for 15 to 20 patients, whereas a few other patients were processed with MiXCR and VDJtools. CD4 versus CD8 sorting errors were corrected by removing sequences found in both subsets at a frequency ratio below 5:1. CDR3 nucleotide sequences shared by donor and recipient were removed because the origin of these sequences could not be assigned. To be classed as alloreactive, a clone needed at least 2-fold expansion over unstimulated cells and a minimum CFSE-low frequency of 0.002% (template counts) or 0.001% (read counts). Clones detected in sequenced pre-transplant spleen, lymph node, or MLR CFSE-low populations of the donor or recipient were defined as mappable. Cumulative frequency of alloreactive clones was calculated as a percentage of all sequences weighted by copy number. Held by TCRdb, this immuneACCESS table contains in-frame sequences only and omits some clones. Under half of the omission traces to an unresolved V gene where checked; the cause of the rest is unknown. Clone size and the V and J calls come from that table; the DNA yielded D and trimming. In all, the sample holds about 88,000 clones, and roughly 89% of those were seen once. In total, the top ten clones hold over 0.3% of the sample.

On this clone: There is no known antigen for this receptor. Base qualities are not provided; no much larger clone lies one nucleotide away.

Read against the paper, the sample's time point label means: cells obtained before transplantation from donor or recipient. CD3+CD4+ and CD3+CD8+ populations were FACS-sorted from unstimulated pre-transplant donor and recipient cells taken from spleen or lymph nodes. This sample comprised unstimulated CD4+ T cells sorted from spleen or lymph node cells, obtained before intestinal transplant. This receptor chain uses TRBV29-1 and TRBJ1-2, with a tentative D gene TRBD1 over 6 matching bases. The TCR comes from a human donor who received an intestinal transplant. The CDR3 corresponds to CSVEADSLYGYTF. The DNA is TGCAGCGTTGAAGCGGACAGCCTCTATGGCTACACCTTC.